This T cell receptor beta chain was documented in a study of siplizumab effects on memory and regulatory T cells. Per individual sample, about 100,000 TCR templates were assayed. TCRdb keeps only in-frame clones here, not all; method: immunoSEQ multiplex PCR. The sample lists 100,000 or so clones, 91% occurring once. Of note for this clone: Antigen unknown.

Study results and caveats: Siplizumab significantly lowered the alloreactive sequences that could be traced to unstimulated CD4+ memory cells. Mappable alloreactive CD4+ clones averaged 68.8% Treg-derived with siplizumab versus around 25% in controls. In unstimulated cells, naive T cells appeared more diverse than memory T cells and seemed major alloresponse contributors.

V was pared by 2 bases and J by 2 bases, with 2 bases of the junction left unmatched. CDR3 size: 15 residues. CDR1 MNHNY and CDR2 SVGAGI come from the germline V gene (reference sequence). The chain joins TRBV6-6 to TRBJ1-5, with 8 positions matching TRBD1. The source is a human donor in good health. Some clones in this sample may be carry-over from other donors' samples. The sample taken for sequencing was CD4+ T cells sorted from blood. As DNA, the CDR3 is TGTGCCAGCAGTTACCTGGGACAGGGCAATCAGCCCCAGCATTTT. Its translation is CASSYLGQGNQPQHF.